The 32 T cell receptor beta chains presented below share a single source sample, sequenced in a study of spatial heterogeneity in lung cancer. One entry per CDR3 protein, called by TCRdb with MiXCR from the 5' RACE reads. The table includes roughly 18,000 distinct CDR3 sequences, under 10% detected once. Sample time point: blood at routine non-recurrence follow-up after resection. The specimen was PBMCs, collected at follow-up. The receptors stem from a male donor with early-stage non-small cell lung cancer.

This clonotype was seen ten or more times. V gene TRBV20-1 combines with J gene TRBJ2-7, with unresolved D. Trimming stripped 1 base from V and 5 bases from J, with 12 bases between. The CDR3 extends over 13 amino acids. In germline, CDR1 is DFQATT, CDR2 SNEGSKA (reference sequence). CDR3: CSARGIPYDEQYF. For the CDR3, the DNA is TGCAGTGCTAGAGGCATACCCTACGACGAGCAGTACTTC.

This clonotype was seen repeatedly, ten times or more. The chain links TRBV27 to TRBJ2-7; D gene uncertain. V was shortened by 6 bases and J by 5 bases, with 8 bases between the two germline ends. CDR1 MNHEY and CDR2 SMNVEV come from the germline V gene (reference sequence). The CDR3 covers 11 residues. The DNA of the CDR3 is TGTGCCAGCAGGAGACTGAACGAGCAGTACTTC. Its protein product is CASRRLNEQYF.

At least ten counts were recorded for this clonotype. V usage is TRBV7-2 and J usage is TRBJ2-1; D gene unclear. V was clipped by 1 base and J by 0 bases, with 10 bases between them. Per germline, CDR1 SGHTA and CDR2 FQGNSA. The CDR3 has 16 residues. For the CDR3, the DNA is TGTGCCAGCAGCTTAGGTTACGTCCGCTCCTACAATGAGCAGTTCTTC. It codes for CASSLGYVRSYNEQFF. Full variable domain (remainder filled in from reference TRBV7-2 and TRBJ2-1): GAGVSQSPSNKVTEKGKDVELRCDPISGHTALYWYRQSLGQGLEFLIYFQGNSAPDKSGLPSDRFSAERTGGSVSTLTIQRTQQEDSAVYLCASSLGYVRSYNEQFFGPGTRLTVL.

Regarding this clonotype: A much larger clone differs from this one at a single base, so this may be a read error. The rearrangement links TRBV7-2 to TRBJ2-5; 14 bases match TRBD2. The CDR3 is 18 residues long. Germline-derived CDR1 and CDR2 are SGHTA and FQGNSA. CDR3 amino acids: CASSYGGLAGGPQGTQYF. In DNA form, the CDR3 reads TGTGCCAGCAGCTACGGTGGACTAGCGGGGGGTCCACAAGGGACCCAGTACTTC.

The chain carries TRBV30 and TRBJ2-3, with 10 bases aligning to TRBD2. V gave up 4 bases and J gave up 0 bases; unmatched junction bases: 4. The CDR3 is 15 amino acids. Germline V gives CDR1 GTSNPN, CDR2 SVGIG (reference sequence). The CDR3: CAWNERGGSTDTQYF. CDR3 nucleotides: TGTGCCTGGAACGAGCGGGGGGGGAGCACAGATACGCAGTATTTT.

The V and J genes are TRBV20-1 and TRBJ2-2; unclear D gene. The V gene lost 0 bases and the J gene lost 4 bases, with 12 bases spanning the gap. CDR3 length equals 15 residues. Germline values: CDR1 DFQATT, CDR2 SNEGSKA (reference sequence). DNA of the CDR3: TGCAGTGCTAGAGATGACCCAGCAGGCACCGGGGAGCTGTTTTTT. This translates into CSARDDPAGTGELFF.

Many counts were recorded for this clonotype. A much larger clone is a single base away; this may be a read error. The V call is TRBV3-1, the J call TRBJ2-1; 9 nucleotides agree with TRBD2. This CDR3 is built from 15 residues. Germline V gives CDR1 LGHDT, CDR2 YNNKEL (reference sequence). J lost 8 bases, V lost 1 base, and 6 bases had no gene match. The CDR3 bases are TGTGCCAGCAGCCAAGGGCGGGAGGGATACGATGAGCAGTTCTTC. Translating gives CASSQGREGYDEQFF.

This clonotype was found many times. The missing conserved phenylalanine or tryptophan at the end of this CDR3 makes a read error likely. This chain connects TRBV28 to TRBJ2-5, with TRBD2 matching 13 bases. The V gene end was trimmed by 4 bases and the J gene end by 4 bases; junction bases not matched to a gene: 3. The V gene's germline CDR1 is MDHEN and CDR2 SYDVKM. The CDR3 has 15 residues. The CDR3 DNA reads TGTGCCAGCAGTTCCGGACTAGCGGGAGTAGAGACCCAGTACCTC. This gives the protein CASSSGLAGVETQYL.

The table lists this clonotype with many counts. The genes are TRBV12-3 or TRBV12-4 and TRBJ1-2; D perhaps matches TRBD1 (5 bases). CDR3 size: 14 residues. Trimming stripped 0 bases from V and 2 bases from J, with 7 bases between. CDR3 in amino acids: CASSLARENYGYTF. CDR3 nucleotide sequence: TGTGCCAGCAGTTTAGCCAGGGAGAACTATGGCTACACCTTC.

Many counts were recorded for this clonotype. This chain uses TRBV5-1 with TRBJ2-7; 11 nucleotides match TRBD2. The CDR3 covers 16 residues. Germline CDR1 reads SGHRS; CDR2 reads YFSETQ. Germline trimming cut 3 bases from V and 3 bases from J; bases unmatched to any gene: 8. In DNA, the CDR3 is TGCGCCAGCAGCTCCCAAATAGCGGGGGGGAGCTACGAGCAGTACTTC. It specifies CASSSQIAGGSYEQYF.

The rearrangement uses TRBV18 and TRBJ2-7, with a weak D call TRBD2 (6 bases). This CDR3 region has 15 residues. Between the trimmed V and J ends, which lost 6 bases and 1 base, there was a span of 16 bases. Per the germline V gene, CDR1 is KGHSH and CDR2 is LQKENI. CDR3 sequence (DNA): TGTGCCAGCTCCCCGGGACTGGGGTTTTCCTACGAGCAGTACTTC. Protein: CASSPGLGFSYEQYF.

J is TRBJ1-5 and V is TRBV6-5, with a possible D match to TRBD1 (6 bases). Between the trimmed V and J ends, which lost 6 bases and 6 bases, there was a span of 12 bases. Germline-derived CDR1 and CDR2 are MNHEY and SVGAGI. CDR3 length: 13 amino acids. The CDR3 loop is CASSTGMLQPQHF. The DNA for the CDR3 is TGTGCCAGCAGCACAGGGATGCTTCAGCCCCAGCATTTT.

The CDR3 sequence is CASSKALGQENQPQHF. CDR3 bases: TGTGCCAGCAGCAAAGCGCTGGGGCAGGAAAATCAGCCCCAGCATTTT. The V call is TRBV21-1, the J call TRBJ1-5; the table's TRBD1 call for D was not verified on the DNA. TRBV21-1 is marked as a pseudogene. The CDR3 runs 16 residues.

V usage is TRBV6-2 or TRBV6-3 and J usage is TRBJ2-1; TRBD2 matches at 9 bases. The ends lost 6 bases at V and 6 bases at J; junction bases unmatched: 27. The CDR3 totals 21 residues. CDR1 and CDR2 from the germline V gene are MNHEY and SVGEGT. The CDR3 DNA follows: TGTGCCAGCAGCCCCTGGCTGACTAGCGGCCCCTCCTATCAAGCTCGCAATGAGCAGTTCTTC. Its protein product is CASSPWLTSGPSYQARNEQFF.

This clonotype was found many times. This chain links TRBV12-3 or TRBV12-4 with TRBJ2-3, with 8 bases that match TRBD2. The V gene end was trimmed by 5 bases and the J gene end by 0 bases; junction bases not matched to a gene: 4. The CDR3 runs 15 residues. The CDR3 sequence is CASSRGLESTDTQYF. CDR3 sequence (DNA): TGTGCCAGCAGTAGGGGACTAGAGAGCACAGATACGCAGTATTTT.

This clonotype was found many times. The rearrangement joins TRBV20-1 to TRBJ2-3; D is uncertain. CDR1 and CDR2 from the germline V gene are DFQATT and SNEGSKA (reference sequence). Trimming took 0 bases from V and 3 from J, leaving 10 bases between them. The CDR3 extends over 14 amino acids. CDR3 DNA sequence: TGCAGTGCTAGAGATAGCCCGACTACAGATACGCAGTATTTT. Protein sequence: CSARDSPTTDTQYF.

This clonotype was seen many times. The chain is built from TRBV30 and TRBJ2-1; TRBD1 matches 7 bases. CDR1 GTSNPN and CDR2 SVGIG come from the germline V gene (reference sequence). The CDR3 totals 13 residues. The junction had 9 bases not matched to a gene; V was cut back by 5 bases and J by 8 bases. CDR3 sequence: CAWDRAMRDEQFF. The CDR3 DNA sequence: TGTGCCTGGGACAGGGCCATGCGTGATGAGCAGTTCTTC.

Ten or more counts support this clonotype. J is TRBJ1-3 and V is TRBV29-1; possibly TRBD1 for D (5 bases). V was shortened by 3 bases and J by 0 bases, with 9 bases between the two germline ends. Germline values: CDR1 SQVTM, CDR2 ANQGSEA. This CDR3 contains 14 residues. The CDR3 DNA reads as TGCAGCGTTGATTCCGGGACCTCTGGAAACACCATATATTTT. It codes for CSVDSGTSGNTIYF. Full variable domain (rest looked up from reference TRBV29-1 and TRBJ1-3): SAVISQKPSRDICQRGTSLTIQCQVDSQVTMMFWYRQQPGQSLTLIATANQGSEATYESGFVIDKFPISRPNLTFSTLTVSNMSPEDSSIYLCSVDSGTSGNTIYFGEGSWLTVV.

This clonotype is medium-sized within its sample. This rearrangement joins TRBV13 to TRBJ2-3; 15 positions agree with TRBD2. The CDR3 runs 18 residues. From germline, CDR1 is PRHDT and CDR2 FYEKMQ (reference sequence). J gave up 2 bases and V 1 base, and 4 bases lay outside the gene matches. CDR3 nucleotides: TGTGCCAGCAGCTTAGAGGGACTAGCGGGAGGAGTCACAGATACGCAGTATTTT. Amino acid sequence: CASSLEGLAGGVTDTQYF.

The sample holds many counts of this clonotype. The CDR3 is CASRTNTGELFF. CDR3 sequence (DNA): TGTGCCAGCAGGACAAACACCGGGGAGCTGTTTTTT. The chain joins TRBV2 to TRBJ2-2; unclear D gene. This CDR3 contains 12 residues. Trimming stripped 6 bases from V and 2 bases from J, with 4 bases between. Germline CDR1 SNHLY, CDR2 FYNNEI.

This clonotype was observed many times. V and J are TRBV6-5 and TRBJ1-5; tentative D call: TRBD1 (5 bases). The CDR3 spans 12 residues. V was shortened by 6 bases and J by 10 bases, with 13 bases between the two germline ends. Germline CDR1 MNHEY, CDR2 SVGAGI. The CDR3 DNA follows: TGTGCCAGCAGAGGCAGGGTTGGCCCCCAGCATTTT. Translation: CASRGRVGPQHF.

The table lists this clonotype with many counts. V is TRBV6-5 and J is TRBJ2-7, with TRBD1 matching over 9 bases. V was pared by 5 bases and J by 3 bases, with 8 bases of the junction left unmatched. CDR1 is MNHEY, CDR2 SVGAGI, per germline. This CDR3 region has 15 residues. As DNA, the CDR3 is TGTGCCAGCAGTAAGGGACAGGGTGCGTACTACGAGCAGTACTTC. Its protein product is CASSKGQGAYYEQYF.

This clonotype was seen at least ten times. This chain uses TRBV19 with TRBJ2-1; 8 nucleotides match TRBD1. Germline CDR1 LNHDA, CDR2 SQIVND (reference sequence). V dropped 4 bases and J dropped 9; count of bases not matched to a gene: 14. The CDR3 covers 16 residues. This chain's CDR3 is CASSNGGRDRGGEQFF. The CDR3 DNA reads TGTGCCAGTAGTAATGGTGGGAGAGACAGGGGAGGTGAGCAGTTCTTC.

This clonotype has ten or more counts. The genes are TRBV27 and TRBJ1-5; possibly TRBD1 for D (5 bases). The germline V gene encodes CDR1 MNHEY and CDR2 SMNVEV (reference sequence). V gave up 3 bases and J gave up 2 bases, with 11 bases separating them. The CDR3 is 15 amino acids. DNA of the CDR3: TGTGCCAGCAGTTTGGGCGGGGGAGGCAATCAGCCCCAGCATTTT. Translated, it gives CASSLGGGGNQPQHF.

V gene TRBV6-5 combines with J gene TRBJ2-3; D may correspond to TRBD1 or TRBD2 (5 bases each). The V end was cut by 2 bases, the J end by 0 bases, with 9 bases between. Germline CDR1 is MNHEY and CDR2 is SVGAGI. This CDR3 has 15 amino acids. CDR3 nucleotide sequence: TGTGCCAGCAGTTACGAGGGGCGGAGCACAGATACGCAGTATTTT. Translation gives CASSYEGRSTDTQYF.

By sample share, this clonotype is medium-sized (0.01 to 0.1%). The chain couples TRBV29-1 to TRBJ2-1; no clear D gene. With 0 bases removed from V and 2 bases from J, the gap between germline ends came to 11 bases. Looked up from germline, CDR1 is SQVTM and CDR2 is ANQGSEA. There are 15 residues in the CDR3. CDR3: CSVEEVDRPYNEQFF. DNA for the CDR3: TGCAGCGTTGAAGAGGTTGACCGGCCCTACAATGAGCAGTTCTTC.

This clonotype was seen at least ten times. The CDR3 coding sequence is TGCAGTGCTAGTGCCGGGACTCAATACAATGAGCAGTTCTTC. Protein: CSASAGTQYNEQFF. The rearrangement joins TRBV20-1 to TRBJ2-1, with a tentative D call TRBD2 (6 bases). Germline V gene data show CDR1 as DFQATT and CDR2 as SNEGSKA (reference sequence). The CDR3 runs 14 residues. Trimming stripped 3 bases from V and 4 bases from J, with 13 bases between.

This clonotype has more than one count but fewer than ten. The CDR3 protein is CASSLEAADTQYF. The CDR3 nucleotides read TGTGCCAGCAGCTTAGAGGCGGCAGATACGCAGTATTTT. The J gene is TRBJ2-3, the V gene TRBV11-3; D remains ambiguous. The CDR3 runs to 13 residues. Trimming stripped 0 bases from V and 4 bases from J, with 5 bases between. Germline CDR1 and CDR2: SGHNT and YENEEA.

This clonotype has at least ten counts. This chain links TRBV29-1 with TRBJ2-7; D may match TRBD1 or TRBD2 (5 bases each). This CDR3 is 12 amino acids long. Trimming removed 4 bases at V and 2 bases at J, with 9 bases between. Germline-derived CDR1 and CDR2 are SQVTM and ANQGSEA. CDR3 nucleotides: TGCAGCGTTGGCCGGGGCCCCTACGAGCAGTACTTC. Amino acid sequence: CSVGRGPYEQYF.

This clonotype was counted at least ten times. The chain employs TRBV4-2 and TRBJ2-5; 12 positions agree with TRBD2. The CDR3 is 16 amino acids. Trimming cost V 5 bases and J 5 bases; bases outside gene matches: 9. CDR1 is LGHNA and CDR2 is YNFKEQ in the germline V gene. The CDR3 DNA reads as TGTGCCAGCAGCGTACCTAGCGGGGGGGCAGAGGAGACCCAGTACTTC. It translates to CASSVPSGGAEETQYF.

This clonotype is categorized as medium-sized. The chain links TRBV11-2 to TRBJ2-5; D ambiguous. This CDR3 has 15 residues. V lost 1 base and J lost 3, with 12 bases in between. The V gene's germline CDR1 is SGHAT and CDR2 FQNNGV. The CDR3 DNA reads TGTGCCAGCAGCTTAGCTCCCGGAGAGGAAGAGACCCAGTACTTC. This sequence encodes CASSLAPGEEETQYF.

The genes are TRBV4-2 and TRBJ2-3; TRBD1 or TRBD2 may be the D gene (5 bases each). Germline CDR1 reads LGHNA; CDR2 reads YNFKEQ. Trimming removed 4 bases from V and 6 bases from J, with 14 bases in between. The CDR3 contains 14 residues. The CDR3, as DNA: TGTGCCAGCAGCCGGTCCGGGACCCAGGATACGCAGTATTTT. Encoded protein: CASSRSGTQDTQYF.